This passage covers 2 T cell receptor beta chains from one sample sequenced in a study of blood T cells in healthy people across ages. A second roughly 6 to 11 cycle PCR used barcoded and J-beta primers. Via MiXCR, TCRdb re-called the 5' RACE reads, giving one row per CDR3 protein. The sample has over a million distinct CDR3 sequences; roughly 45% are singletons. Sequencing was carried out using blood. These TCRs come from a young woman in good health.

The chain uses TRBV7-2 and TRBJ1-2; 9 bases map to TRBD1. The CDR3 length is 15 residues. Germline loops: CDR1 SGHTA, CDR2 FQGNSA. J lost 2 bases, V lost 3 bases, and 4 bases had no gene match. CDR3 in DNA: TGTGCCAGCAGCTTGGGACAGGGCAAAAACTATGGCTACACCTTC. This codes for CASSLGQGKNYGYTF.

The chain is built from TRBV27 and TRBJ2-2; D is unresolved. There are 16 residues in the CDR3. With 7 bases removed from V and 3 bases from J, the gap between germline ends came to 18 bases. Germline V gene sequence: CDR1 MNHEY, CDR2 SMNVEV (reference sequence). DNA of the CDR3: TGTGCCAGCACCCCAACTCAGAGACTTCACACCGGGGAGCTGTTTTTT. The encoded protein is CASTPTQRLHTGELFF.